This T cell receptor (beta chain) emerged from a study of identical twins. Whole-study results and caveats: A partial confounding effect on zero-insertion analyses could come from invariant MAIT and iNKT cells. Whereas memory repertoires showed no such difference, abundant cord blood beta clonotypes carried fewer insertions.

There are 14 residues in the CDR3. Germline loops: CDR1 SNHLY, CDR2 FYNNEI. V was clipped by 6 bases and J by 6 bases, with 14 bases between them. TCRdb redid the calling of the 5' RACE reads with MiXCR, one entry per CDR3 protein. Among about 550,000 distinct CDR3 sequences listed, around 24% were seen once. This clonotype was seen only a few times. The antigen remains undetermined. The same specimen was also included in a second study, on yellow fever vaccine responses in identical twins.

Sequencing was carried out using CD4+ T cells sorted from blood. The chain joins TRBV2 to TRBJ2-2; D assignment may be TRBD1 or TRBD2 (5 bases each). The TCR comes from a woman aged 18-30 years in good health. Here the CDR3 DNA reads TGTGCCAGCAGGGGGGTTGGGACCTCCGGGGAGCTGTTTTTT. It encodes CASRGVGTSGELFF.